A single sample is the source of the 17 T cell receptor beta chains below, sequenced in a study of blood T cells in healthy people across ages. Together with a sample-barcoded 5' primer, a J-beta primer mix was included in a second PCR lasting about 6 to 12 cycles. A single record per CDR3 protein comes from TCRdb applying MiXCR to the 5' RACE reads. Found here are about 720,000 distinct CDR3 sequences, about 25% of them singletons; the top ten hold roughly 3.5%. This same sample was also taken into another study, of T cells of mothers and their children.

What was sequenced was blood. All receptors derive from a boy younger than 18 in good health.

This clonotype has more than one count but fewer than ten. The chain combines TRBV4-2 with TRBJ2-7; D is undetermined. Germline V gene lookup returns CDR1 LGHNA and CDR2 YNFKEQ. The ends were cut back, 1 base at V and 1 base at J, with 14 bases in the middle. The CDR3 totals 16 residues. CDR3 residues: CASSQVAAEISYEQYF. In nucleotides, the CDR3 is TGTGCCAGCAGCCAAGTGGCAGCCGAGATTTCCTACGAGCAGTACTTC.

This sequence joins TRBV20-1 and TRBJ2-1; 12 positions agree with TRBD2. CDR3 length: 15 amino acids. The germline V gene has CDR1 DFQATT and CDR2 SNEGSKA (reference sequence). V lost 4 bases and J lost 3; bases outside the gene matches: 4. In DNA form, the CDR3 reads TGCAGTGCTAATCCGACTAGCGGGGGCTACAATGAGCAGTTCTTC. Translated: CSANPTSGGYNEQFF.

In this sample, this clonotype turned up many times. The chain has TRBV7-3 and TRBJ2-1, with 8 bases that match TRBD2. Per the germline V gene, CDR1 is SGHTA and CDR2 is FQGTGA. V shed 2 bases, J shed 1 base, and the junction held 7 bases outside the gene matches. The CDR3 extends over 17 amino acids. Here the CDR3 reads CASSLPEAGGSYNEQFF. The DNA for the CDR3 is TGTGCCAGCAGCTTACCGGAGGCGGGAGGATCCTACAATGAGCAGTTCTTC.

With regard to this clonotype: One junction end disagrees with the germline gene, perhaps due to a read error. The CDR3 DNA reads TGTGCCAACAGTTTCGCAGGGAACAATCAGCCCCAGCATTTT. This codes for CANSFAGNNQPQHF. This chain links TRBV28 with TRBJ1-5, with D possibly TRBD1 on 5 matching bases. CDR3 length equals 14 residues. Germline loops: CDR1 MDHEN, CDR2 SYDVKM. Complete variable domain (other parts from reference TRBV28 and TRBJ1-5): DVKVTQSSRYLVKRTGEKVFLECVQDMDHENMFWYRQDPGLGLRLIYFSYDVKMKEKGDIPEGYSVSREKKERFSLILESASTNQTSMYLCANSFAGNNQPQHFGDGTRLSIL.

This sequence joins TRBV29-1 and TRBJ2-3; D gene uncertain. The CDR3 sequence is 13 residues long. Deletions cut 7 bases from V and 6 bases from J, with 17 bases between. CDR1 and CDR2 from the germline V gene are SQVTM and ANQGSEA. The CDR3 DNA reads TGCAGCGCTAAGGGTCCGTCCTGGGATACGCAGTATTTT. This gives the protein CSAKGPSWDTQYF.

This clonotype appeared a few times. The V and J genes are TRBV29-1 and TRBJ2-5; 8 nucleotides line up with TRBD1. The end of the DNA is better explained by TRBJ2-1, so the J call may be wrong. The CDR3 length is 11 residues. CDR1 is SQVTM, CDR2 ANQGSEA, per germline. The CDR3 region has the DNA TGCAGCGTGACAGGGGTTAATGAGCAGTTCTTC. It specifies CSVTGVNEQFF.

A few counts support this clonotype. The chain is built from TRBV27 and TRBJ2-3, with D tentatively TRBD2 (7 bases). Trimming shortened V by 4 bases and J by 5 bases, and 13 bases separated the two germline ends. Germline assignment: CDR1 MNHEY and CDR2 SMNVEV (reference sequence). This CDR3 comprises 14 residues. In DNA form, the CDR3 reads TGTGCCAGCAGTTATGGGGGGGCCGGAGATACGCAGTATTTT. Protein: CASSYGGAGDTQYF.

As to this clonotype: This may be a read error: a much more frequent sequence differs by one nucleotide. This rearrangement joins TRBV15 to TRBJ2-3, with TRBD2 matching 11 bases. In germline, CDR1 is LNHNV, CDR2 YYDKDF (reference sequence). This CDR3 region has 17 residues. The CDR3 DNA is TGTGCCACCAGCAGAGGTGGGACTAGCGGCGGCACAGATACGCGGTATTTT. Translation gives CATSRGGTSGGTDTRYF.

This clonotype was detected only once. This chain uses TRBV15 with TRBJ2-6, with D maybe TRBD1 (7 bases). V lost 5 bases and J lost 3, with 17 bases in between. This CDR3 region has 17 residues. Per the germline V gene, CDR1 is LNHNV and CDR2 is YYDKDF (reference sequence). In nucleotides, the CDR3 is TGTGCCACCAGCCCACAGGGGCGGGGTAATGGGGCCAACGTCCTGACTTTC. Its translation: CATSPQGRGNGANVLTF.

The CDR3 DNA is TGTGCCAGCAGTGACGCAGGGATGAACACTGAAGCTTTCTTT. Protein product: CASSDAGMNTEAFF. V usage is TRBV25-1 and J usage is TRBJ1-1; TRBD1 might be the D (5 bases). The V end was cut by 3 bases, the J end by 0 bases, with 8 bases between. Germline-derived CDR1 and CDR2 are MGHDK and SYGVNS. This CDR3 contains 14 residues. The entire variable domain, with the rest obtained from reference TRBV25-1 and TRBJ1-1, is as follows: EADIYQTPRYLVIGTGKKITLECSQTMGHDKMYWYQQDPGMELHLIHYSYGVNSTEKGDLSSESTVSRIRTEHFPLTLESARPSHTSQYLCASSDAGMNTEAFFGQGTRLTVV.

This clonotype turned up a few times. The rearrangement uses TRBV4-3 and TRBJ2-5; no firm D call. CDR1 LGHNA and CDR2 YSLEER come from the germline V gene. With 1 base removed from V and 2 bases from J, the gap between germline ends came to 5 bases. There are 13 residues in the CDR3. The CDR3 sequence is CASSQGEQETQYF. The CDR3 DNA is TGCGCCAGCAGCCAAGGAGAGCAAGAGACCCAGTACTTC.

The chain recombines TRBV4-1 with TRBJ1-2, with D perhaps matching TRBD1 (5 bases). Germline lookup yields CDR1 MGHRA and CDR2 YSYEKL. Trimming took 5 bases from V and 6 from J, leaving 19 bases between them. The CDR3 covers 15 residues. Written as DNA, the CDR3 is TGCGCCAGCAGCGAGGGACCGCAGGAATTACATGGCTACACCTTC. Its protein is CASSEGPQELHGYTF.

The chain couples TRBV6-1 to TRBJ1-3; the match to TRBD1 covers 7 bases. With 4 bases clipped from V and 1 base from J, the junction kept 1 base outside the gene matches. CDR1 MNHNS and CDR2 SASEGT come from the germline V gene. The CDR3 consists of 14 residues. The CDR3 sequence is CASSGQGSGNTIYF. As DNA, the CDR3 is TGTGCCAGCAGTGGACAGGGTTCTGGAAACACCATATATTTT.

The genes are TRBV29-1 and TRBJ2-2, with D perhaps TRBD2 (6 bases). The germline V and J ends were trimmed by 3 bases and 0 bases, with 11 bases remaining between them. Looked up from germline, CDR1 is SQVTM and CDR2 is ANQGSEA. The CDR3 runs to 15 residues. The CDR3 nucleotides are TGCAGCGTTGATCGCGGGACTTCGAACACCGGGGAGCTGTTTTTT. This translates into CSVDRGTSNTGELFF.

The table lists this clonotype with a few counts. This chain uses TRBV6-2 or TRBV6-3 with TRBJ2-5, with D possibly matching TRBD2 (5 bases). The V gene lost 10 bases and the J gene lost 5 bases, with 23 bases spanning the gap. This CDR3 contains 15 residues. The germline V gene has CDR1 MNHEY and CDR2 SVGEGT. The CDR3 region is CATLRANGKMETQYF. CDR3 sequence (DNA): TGTGCCACCCTACGGGCTAACGGGAAAATGGAGACCCAGTACTTC.

The chain combines TRBV7-6 with TRBJ2-2; D gene ambiguous. Germline CDR1 and CDR2: SGHVS and FNYEAQ. Deletions cut 1 base from V and 6 bases from J, with 12 bases between. CDR3 size: 15 residues. Here the CDR3 reads CASSLEFGPPGELFF. CDR3 nucleotide sequence: TGTGCCAGCAGCTTAGAATTTGGGCCACCCGGGGAGCTGTTTTTT.

This clonotype came up many times. The CDR3 sequence: CASSPTTGSNEQFF. The CDR3 nucleotides are TGTGCCAGCAGCCCGACGACAGGGAGCAATGAGCAGTTCTTC. The chain recombines TRBV3-1 with TRBJ2-1, with TRBD1 matching 7 bases. The V gene end was trimmed by 4 bases and the J gene end by 6 bases; junction bases not matched to a gene: 6. This CDR3 has 14 residues. Germline CDR1 LGHDT, CDR2 YNNKEL (reference sequence).